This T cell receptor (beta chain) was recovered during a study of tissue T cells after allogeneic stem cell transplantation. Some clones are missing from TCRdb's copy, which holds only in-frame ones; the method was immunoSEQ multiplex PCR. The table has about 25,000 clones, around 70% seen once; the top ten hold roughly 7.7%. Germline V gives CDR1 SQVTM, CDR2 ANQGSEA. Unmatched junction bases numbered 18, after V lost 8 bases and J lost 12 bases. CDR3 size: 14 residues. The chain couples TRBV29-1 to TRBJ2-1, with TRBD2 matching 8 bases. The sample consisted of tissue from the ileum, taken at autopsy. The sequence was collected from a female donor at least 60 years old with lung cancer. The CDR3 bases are TGCAGCTTCCTCGCGGGGGGAACCCTCTTGGGGCAGTTCTTC. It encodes CSFLAGGTLLGQFF.